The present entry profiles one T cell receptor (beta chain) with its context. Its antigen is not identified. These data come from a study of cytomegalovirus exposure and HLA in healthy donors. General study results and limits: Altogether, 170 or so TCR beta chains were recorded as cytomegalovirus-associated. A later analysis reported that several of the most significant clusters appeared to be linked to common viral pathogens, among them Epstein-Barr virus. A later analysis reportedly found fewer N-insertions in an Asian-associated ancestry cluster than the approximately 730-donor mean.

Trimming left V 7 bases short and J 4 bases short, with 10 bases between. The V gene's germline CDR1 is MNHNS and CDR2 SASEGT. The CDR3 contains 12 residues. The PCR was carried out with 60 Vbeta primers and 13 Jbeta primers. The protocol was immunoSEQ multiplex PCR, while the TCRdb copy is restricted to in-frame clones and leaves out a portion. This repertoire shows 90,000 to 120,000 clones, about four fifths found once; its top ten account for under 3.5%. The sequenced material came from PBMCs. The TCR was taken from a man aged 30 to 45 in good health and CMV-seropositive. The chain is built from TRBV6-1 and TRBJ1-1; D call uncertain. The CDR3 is CASISVITEAFF. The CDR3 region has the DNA TGTGCCAGCATTAGTGTGATCACTGAAGCTTTCTTT.